The following is a T cell receptor (beta chain) sequence with its context. Its antigen is unidentified. The record originates from a study of blood T cells in healthy people across ages. V shed 1 base and J shed 0 bases, with 13 bases lying between them. There are 16 residues in the CDR3. Germline V gene sequence: CDR1 LNHNV, CDR2 YYDKDF (reference sequence). Combining a sample-barcoded 5' primer with a J-beta primer mix, a second PCR ran for 7 to 11 cycles. TCRdb itself ran the 5' RACE reads through MiXCR, one entry per CDR3 protein. The data contain over 950,000 distinct CDR3 sequences, roughly half of them singletons. Study-wide results and limits: Among long-lived donors, naive CD4+ cells were more numerous and diversity higher than in aged donors. As naive T cell percentage varied, TCR beta diversity correlated strongly with it.

The amount of total RNA extracted per sample was at least 5.5 micrograms. This rearrangement joins TRBV15 to TRBJ2-7; D may be TRBD2 (6 bases). Sequencing input: blood. The receptor comes from a woman aged 55-69 years in good health. CDR3 protein: CATSRARGASSYEQYF. The CDR3 nucleotides read TGTGCCACCAGCAGAGCCCGCGGGGCCAGCTCCTACGAGCAGTACTTC.